This TCR beta chain was sequenced for a study of cytomegalovirus exposure and HLA in healthy donors. Study results and caveats: V- and J-gene trimming in TCR beta was tied to a missense DCLRE1C variant by an analysis performed later. In an earlier analysis, productive rearrangement rates for most beta V segments clustered near 87% or 30%. A likely sequencing artifact accounted for one observed cluster of highly shared sequence variants.

Regarding this clone: Its target is unknown.

A multiplex PCR was run with 60 Vbeta primers and 13 Jbeta primers. Sequencing was performed with immunoSEQ multiplex PCR; in TCRdb, only in-frame clones are kept and a portion is missing. The sample consists of around 180,000 clones, 85% of them appearing once. Germline V gives CDR1 MDHEN, CDR2 SYDVKM. This CDR3 is built from 13 residues. Trimming removed 1 base from V and 6 bases from J, with 9 bases in between. This TCR was sampled from a boy younger than 10 in good health and CMV-seronegative. Sequencing was carried out using PBMCs. The chain recombines TRBV28 with TRBJ1-1; no clear D. CDR3 loop: CASSLSLRAEAFF. DNA for the CDR3: TGTGCCAGCAGTTTATCGCTTAGAGCTGAAGCTTTCTTT.